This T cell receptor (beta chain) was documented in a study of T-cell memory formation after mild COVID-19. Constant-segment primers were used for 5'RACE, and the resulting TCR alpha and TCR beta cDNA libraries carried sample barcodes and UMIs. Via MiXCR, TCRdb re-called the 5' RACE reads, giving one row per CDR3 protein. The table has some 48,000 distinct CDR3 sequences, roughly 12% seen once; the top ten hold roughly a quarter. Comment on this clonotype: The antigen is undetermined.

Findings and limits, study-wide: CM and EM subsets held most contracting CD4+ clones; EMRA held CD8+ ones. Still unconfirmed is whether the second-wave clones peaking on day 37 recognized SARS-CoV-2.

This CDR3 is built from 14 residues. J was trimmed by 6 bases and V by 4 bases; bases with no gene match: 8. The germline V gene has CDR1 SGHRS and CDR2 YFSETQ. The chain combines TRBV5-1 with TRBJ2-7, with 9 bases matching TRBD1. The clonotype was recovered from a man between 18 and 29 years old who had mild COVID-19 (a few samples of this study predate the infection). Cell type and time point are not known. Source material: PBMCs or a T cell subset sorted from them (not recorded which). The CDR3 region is CASSPGQGSIEQYV. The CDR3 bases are TGCGCCAGCAGCCCGGGACAGGGTTCGATCGAGCAGTACGTC.